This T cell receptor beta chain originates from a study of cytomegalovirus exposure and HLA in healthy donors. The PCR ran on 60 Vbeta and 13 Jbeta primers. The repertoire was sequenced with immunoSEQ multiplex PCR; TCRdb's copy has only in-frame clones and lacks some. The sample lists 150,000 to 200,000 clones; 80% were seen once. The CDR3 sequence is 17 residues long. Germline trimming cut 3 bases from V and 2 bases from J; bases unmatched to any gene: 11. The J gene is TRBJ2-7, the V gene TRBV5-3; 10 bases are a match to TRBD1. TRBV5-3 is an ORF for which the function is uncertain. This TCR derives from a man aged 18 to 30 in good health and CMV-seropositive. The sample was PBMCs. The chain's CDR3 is CARSSGVPGQGPYEQYF. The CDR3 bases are TGTGCCAGAAGCTCTGGAGTACCGGGACAGGGGCCCTACGAGCAGTACTTC.